What follows are 25 T cell receptor beta chains derived from one specimen sequenced in a study of cytotoxic CD8 clonotypes in ibrutinib-treated CLL. The repertoire was sequenced with immunoSEQ multiplex PCR; TCRdb's copy has only in-frame clones and lacks some. The data show approximately 84,000 clones, around 79% seen once. Sequenced here: PBMCs, sampled after 12 months of ibrutinib treatment. Receptors originate from a human donor with chronic lymphocytic leukemia.

The rearrangement links TRBV5-6 to TRBJ2-2; tentatively, D is TRBD1 or TRBD2 (6 bases each). The CDR3 contains 15 residues. Germline-derived CDR1 and CDR2 are SGHDT and YYEEEE. The germline V and J ends were trimmed by 1 base and 6 bases, with 13 bases remaining between them. The CDR3 protein is CASSLWGAWAGELFF. CDR3 bases: TGTGCCAGCAGCTTGTGGGGGGCCTGGGCCGGGGAGCTGTTTTTT.

The chain uses TRBV7-3 and TRBJ2-1; 7 bases are shared with TRBD2. The CDR3 runs 16 residues. After removal of 2 bases from V and 2 bases from J, the junction contained 6 bases not matched to a gene. Germline V lookup: CDR1 SGHTA, CDR2 FQGTGA. The CDR3 DNA follows: TGTGCCAGCAGCTTAGGACTAGGCCTACCCTACAATGAGCAGTTCTTC. As protein: CASSLGLGLPYNEQFF.

The gene calls are TRBV9 and TRBJ2-3; no definite D call. There are 15 residues in the CDR3. V was pared by 0 bases and J by 4 bases, with 12 bases between. Germline CDR1 SGDLS, CDR2 YYNGEE. CDR3 bases: TGTGCCAGCAGCGTAGGTGCCCTTCCCCCAGATACGCAGTATTTT. Translating gives CASSVGALPPDTQYF.

The chain couples TRBV7-8 to TRBJ2-7; tentative D call: TRBD1 (5 bases). Germline loops: CDR1 SGHVS, CDR2 FQNEAQ. The germline V and J ends were trimmed by 8 bases and 6 bases, with 17 bases remaining between them. This CDR3 has 13 residues. The CDR3 DNA is TGTGCCAGCCGGGCGGCAGGGATCGGCGAGCAGTACTTC. Amino acid sequence: CASRAAGIGEQYF.

The chain carries TRBV7-2 and TRBJ2-1; tentative D call: TRBD2 (6 bases). The germline V gene encodes CDR1 SGHTA and CDR2 FQGNSA. Trimming removed 3 bases at V and 0 bases at J, with 15 bases between. The CDR3 has 17 residues. The CDR3 loop is CASSFQGGASSYNEQFF. CDR3 DNA: TGTGCCAGCAGCTTCCAGGGCGGGGCAAGCTCCTACAATGAGCAGTTCTTC.

The rearrangement uses TRBV5-1 and TRBJ1-1; 10 nucleotides match TRBD1. The CDR3 loop spans 14 amino acids. In germline, CDR1 is SGHRS, CDR2 YFSETQ. The J segment lost 4 bases and the V segment lost 4 bases, leaving 4 bases of the junction unmatched. CDR3 nucleotide sequence: TGCGCCAGCAGCGGGGACAGGGGAGGCACTGAAGCTTTCTTT. This translates into CASSGDRGGTEAFF.

The gene calls are TRBV27 and TRBJ2-3; TRBD1 is a possible D gene (5 bases). The V gene's germline CDR1 is MNHEY and CDR2 SMNVEV (reference sequence). Trimming left V 6 bases short and J 1 base short, with 11 bases between. The CDR3 length is 14 residues. Written as DNA, the CDR3 is TGTGCCAGCAGGGGGCCCTGGGGCACAGATACGCAGTATTTT. This sequence encodes CASRGPWGTDTQYF.

The chain recombines TRBV28 with TRBJ1-1; 7 bases fit TRBD1. This CDR3 comprises 15 residues. In germline, CDR1 is MDHEN, CDR2 SYDVKM. The V segment lost 2 bases and the J segment 4 bases; nucleotides outside the gene matches: 7. The CDR3 region is CASSLLAGGGTEAFF. The DNA for the CDR3 is TGTGCCAGCAGTTTACTCGCAGGGGGGGGCACTGAAGCTTTCTTT.

As for this clone: Different DNA sequences within this sample yield the same CDR3. The gene calls are TRBV19 and TRBJ2-1; no clear D. Trimming removed 6 bases at V and 4 bases at J, with 4 bases between. The CDR3 has 11 residues. Germline CDR1 and CDR2: LNHDA and SQIVND (reference sequence). The CDR3 DNA reads as TGTGCCAGTAGAAGTTACAATGAGCAGTTCTTC. Its protein is CASRSYNEQFF.

This clone was observed a single time. V usage is TRBV6-6 and J usage is TRBJ2-1; no reliable D call. The CDR3 consists of 11 residues. With 2 bases removed from V and 11 bases from J, the gap between germline ends came to 7 bases. Germline CDR1 is MNHNY and CDR2 is SVGAGI (reference sequence). The CDR3 loop reads CASSYAQQQFF. In nucleotides, the CDR3 is TGTGCCAGCAGTTACGCCCAGCAGCAGTTCTTC.

As concerns this clone: At one boundary the junction diverges from the germline segment, which might be a read error. The rearrangement uses TRBV4-3 and TRBJ1-4, with TRBD1 as a possible D gene (5 bases). CDR3 size: 17 residues. Germline lookup yields CDR1 LGHNA and CDR2 YSLEER. This CDR3 is CASSQLRGAETGEKLVF. For the CDR3, the DNA is TGCGCCAGCAGCCAGCTAAGGGGTGCGGAAACGGGTGAAAAACTGGTTTTT.

This chain connects TRBV19 to TRBJ1-2; 9 positions agree with TRBD1. The junction had 13 bases not matched to a gene; V was cut back by 6 bases and J by 8 bases. Germline V gene data show CDR1 as LNHDA and CDR2 as SQIVND (reference sequence). The CDR3 sequence is 15 residues long. The CDR3 DNA sequence: TGTGCCAGTAGCCGGGGTATACGGACAGGGGTGGGCTACACCTTC. Protein sequence: CASSRGIRTGVGYTF.

The chain is built from TRBV28 and TRBJ2-7; D perhaps matches TRBD1 (7 bases). Germline loops: CDR1 MDHEN, CDR2 SYDVKM. The CDR3 is 15 residues long. Trimming shortened V by 5 bases and J by 0 bases, and 14 bases separated the two germline ends. This chain's CDR3 is CASSPGGLRSYEQYF. The DNA for the CDR3 is TGTGCCAGCAGTCCAGGGGGGTTACGCTCCTACGAGCAGTACTTC.

The chain recombines TRBV27 with TRBJ2-1; 9 nucleotides line up with TRBD2. CDR3 length: 16 amino acids. After removal of 3 bases from V and 4 bases from J, the junction contained 7 bases not matched to a gene. Germline V gene lookup returns CDR1 MNHEY and CDR2 SMNVEV (reference sequence). CDR3 in amino acids: CASSFSFSGGYNEQFF. CDR3 bases: TGTGCCAGCAGTTTTTCGTTTAGCGGGGGTTACAATGAGCAGTTCTTC.

This rearrangement joins TRBV7-2 to TRBJ2-4; no reliable D call. The germline V gene has CDR1 SGHTA and CDR2 FQGNSA. V was clipped by 1 base and J by 0 bases, with 13 bases between them. This CDR3 comprises 17 residues. CDR3 coding DNA: TGTGCCAGCAGCTTAGAGGGTCACTCCCTAGCCAAAAACATTCAGTACTTC. Amino acid sequence: CASSLEGHSLAKNIQYF.

V and J are TRBV10-3 and TRBJ2-3, with D perhaps TRBD1 (6 bases). The germline V and J ends were trimmed by 10 bases and 8 bases, with 25 bases remaining between them. This CDR3 spans 15 amino acids. The germline CDR1 and CDR2 sequences are ENHRY and SYGVKD. CDR3 in DNA: TGTGCCACCCAGGGAGCAGGGACCCAAGGGGGTACGCAGTATTTT. Translating it yields CATQGAGTQGGTQYF.

This clone was counted between two and nine times. The genes are TRBV7-9 and TRBJ2-2, with 12 nucleotides matching TRBD1. CDR3 length equals 15 residues. V gave up 7 bases and J gave up 6 bases; unmatched junction bases: 6. Germline CDR1 reads SEHNR; CDR2 reads FQNEAQ (reference sequence). The CDR3 coding sequence is TGTGCCAGCAACCCGGGACAGGGGGCCCCCGGGGAGCTGTTTTTT. This codes for CASNPGQGAPGELFF.

V gene TRBV2 combines with J gene TRBJ2-7; unclear D gene. This CDR3 spans 14 amino acids. V was pared by 8 bases and J by 0 bases, with 14 bases between. The V gene's germline CDR1 is SNHLY and CDR2 FYNNEI. The CDR3 bases are TGTGCCAGCCTACAGCGCAGGAGCTCCTACGAGCAGTACTTC. Translated, it gives CASLQRRSSYEQYF.

The chain is built from TRBV10-2 and TRBJ1-4; 8 bases align to TRBD1. Trimming cost V 5 bases and J 7 bases; bases outside gene matches: 9. Germline V lookup: CDR1 WSHSY, CDR2 SAAADI. The CDR3 spans 15 residues. The CDR3 region is CASSTRQGRTEKLFF. CDR3 nucleotides: TGCGCCAGCAGTACACGACAGGGGCGTACTGAAAAACTGTTTTTT.

The V call is TRBV11-2, the J call TRBJ2-5, with D possibly being TRBD2 (5 bases). Between the trimmed V and J ends, which lost 5 bases and 4 bases, there was a span of 11 bases. The CDR3 consists of 13 residues. Germline assignment: CDR1 SGHAT and CDR2 FQNNGV. CDR3 sequence reads: CASSPGLAETQYF. In DNA form, the CDR3 reads TGTGCCAGCAGCCCCGGACTGGCAGAGACCCAGTACTTC.

This chain uses TRBV5-4 with TRBJ2-5; D perhaps matches TRBD2 (6 bases). The CDR3 is 13 residues long. Germline CDR1 reads SGHNT; CDR2 reads YYREEE (reference sequence). The V gene lost 0 bases and the J gene lost 3 bases, with 6 bases spanning the gap. The CDR3 DNA follows: TGTGCCAGCAGCTTGGGCGGGGAAGAGACCCAGTACTTC. Protein: CASSLGGEETQYF.

The rearrangement joins TRBV6-5 to TRBJ1-1, with 7 bases identical to TRBD1. This CDR3 region has 14 residues. The V segment lost 7 bases and the J segment 4 bases; nucleotides outside the gene matches: 9. The germline V gene encodes CDR1 MNHEY and CDR2 SVGAGI. CDR3 bases: TGTGCCAGCATTCAGGGGGGGCTGAGCACTGAAGCTTTCTTT. This codes for CASIQGGLSTEAFF.

The rearrangement uses TRBV6-1 and TRBJ2-7; 7 nucleotides align to TRBD2. With 2 bases clipped from V and 4 bases from J, the junction kept 5 bases outside the gene matches. CDR1 MNHNS and CDR2 SASEGT come from the germline V gene. The CDR3 has 14 amino acids. The CDR3 DNA reads TGTGCCAGCAGTGAAATTGAGGGAGGGTACGAGCAGTACTTC. It translates to CASSEIEGGYEQYF.

The chain combines TRBV6-5 with TRBJ1-2, with D unclear. V was shortened by 10 bases and J by 4 bases, with 16 bases between the two germline ends. Germline V gene sequence: CDR1 MNHEY, CDR2 SVGAGI. This CDR3 spans 13 amino acids. CDR3 loop: CATGSRGFYGYTF. The CDR3 nucleotides read TGTGCCACTGGCAGTCGAGGGTTCTATGGCTACACCTTC.

This clone was counted a single time. The chain uses TRBV23-1 and TRBJ2-1; D gene ambiguous. TRBV23-1 is an open reading frame, and its role is uncertain. The CDR3 extends over 13 amino acids. V lost 0 bases and J lost 4, with 4 bases in between. The CDR3: CASSQSQYNEQFF. The CDR3, as DNA: TGCGCCAGCAGTCAATCCCAGTACAATGAGCAGTTCTTC.